These 10 T cell receptor beta chains originate from one sample sequenced in a study of identical twins. Each CDR3 protein gets one entry after TCRdb re-called the 5' RACE reads with MiXCR. The sample carries more than 600,000 distinct CDR3 sequences, about 18% recorded once. The same data also contributed to another study, on T cells expressing NK-cell markers.

Sequences were obtained from PBMCs. Receptors were obtained from a woman between 18 and 30 years old in good health.

This clonotype was counted at least ten times. CDR3: CASSQEVGGSYNEQFF. The CDR3 DNA is TGCGCCAGCAGCCAAGAGGTCGGCGGCTCCTACAATGAGCAGTTCTTC. The chain combines TRBV4-3 with TRBJ2-1; D remains ambiguous. Germline CDR1 and CDR2: LGHNA and YSLEER. This CDR3 contains 16 residues. V dropped 0 bases and J dropped 0 bases, with 9 bases sitting between them.

This clonotype was seen more than once but under ten times. CDR3 sequence (DNA): TGTGCCAGCAGTTTACAGGTTGGGCCCTACGAGCAGTACTTC. Translation gives CASSLQVGPYEQYF. The chain combines TRBV12-3 or TRBV12-4 with TRBJ2-7; D is ambiguous. The CDR3 runs to 14 residues. V shed 2 bases and J shed 2 bases, with 10 bases lying between them.

This clonotype has at least ten counts. The V gene is TRBV12-3 or TRBV12-4, the J gene TRBJ1-3; D is uncertain. This CDR3 is 14 amino acids long. Trimming pared 3 bases from V and 1 base from J, leaving 7 bases between. CDR3 residues: CASSLWGSGNTIYF. The CDR3 coding sequence is TGTGCCAGCAGTTTGTGGGGATCTGGAAACACCATATATTTT.

Comment on this clonotype: One end of the junction varies from germline; a read error may be responsible. J is TRBJ2-1 and V is TRBV12-3 or TRBV12-4; TRBD2 matches 16 bases. The CDR3 has 14 amino acids. The CDR3 coding sequence is TGTGCCAGCAAAACGGGGACTAGCGGGGGGGCGGTGGTCTTC. The encoded protein is CASKTGTSGGAVVF.

The chain is built from TRBV12-3 or TRBV12-4 and TRBJ1-4; D remains ambiguous. Deletions cut 3 bases from V and 6 bases from J, with 8 bases between. This CDR3 has 13 amino acids. Here the CDR3 reads CASSFEVDEKLFF. The CDR3 nucleotides read TGTGCCAGCAGTTTTGAAGTGGATGAAAAACTGTTTTTT.

The chain links TRBV20-1 to TRBJ2-7, with TRBD1 as a possible D gene (7 bases). Trimming removed 3 bases at V and 4 bases at J, with 13 bases between. The CDR3 runs to 13 residues. Germline V gene data show CDR1 as DFQATT and CDR2 as SNEGSKA (reference sequence). CDR3 in amino acids: CSAREGARYEQYF. DNA of the CDR3: TGCAGTGCTAGGGAGGGGGCGAGGTACGAGCAGTACTTC.

The gene calls are TRBV11-2 and TRBJ2-7; 10 nucleotides agree with TRBD1. The length of the CDR3 is 15 residues. J was trimmed by 6 bases and V by 4 bases; bases with no gene match: 9. Germline V gene sequence: CDR1 SGHAT, CDR2 FQNNGV. The DNA for the CDR3 is TGTGCCAGCAGCTACCCCGGGACAGGGGCTGTCGAGCAGTACTTC. As protein: CASSYPGTGAVEQYF.

The sample holds a few counts of this clonotype. The chain recombines TRBV24-1 with TRBJ2-5; D gene unclear. CDR1 KGHDR and CDR2 SFDVKD come from the germline V gene. The V and J ends lost 3 bases and 7 bases respectively, with 8 bases between them. This CDR3 is built from 12 residues. The CDR3 loop reads CATSDPTGTQYF. Here the CDR3 DNA reads TGTGCCACCAGTGATCCCACGGGGACCCAGTACTTC.

The V and J genes are TRBV9 and TRBJ2-5; the D gene is possibly TRBD2 (5 bases). V was cut by 0 bases and J by 5 bases, with 14 bases left in between. The germline gives CDR1 SGDLS, CDR2 YYNGEE. The CDR3 is 15 residues long. CDR3 in amino acids: CASSVVGLARETQYF. CDR3 DNA sequence: TGTGCCAGCAGCGTAGTGGGGTTAGCGCGGGAGACCCAGTACTTC.

There are many counts of this clonotype. The chain links TRBV6-1 to TRBJ2-2; no firm D call. The CDR3 runs to 16 residues. Germline values: CDR1 MNHNS, CDR2 SASEGT. The ends were cut back, 8 bases at V and 0 bases at J, with 16 bases in the middle. The CDR3 nucleotides are TGTGCCAGCTATAAGTCGGGCAACACGAACACCGGGGAGCTGTTTTTT. Translation: CASYKSGNTNTGELFF.